This T cell receptor (beta chain) was profiled in a study of blood T cells in healthy people across ages. The authors ran a second PCR of about 6 to 11 cycles using a sample-barcoded 5' primer and a J-beta primer mix. Each CDR3 protein gets one entry after TCRdb re-called the 5' RACE reads with MiXCR. The sample holds about 930,000 distinct CDR3 sequences, approximately 32% seen once. V was shortened by 4 bases and J by 5 bases, with 11 bases between the two germline ends. CDR3 length equals 13 residues. These data are also associated with another study on T cells of mothers and their children. That work contributes: Overlap measured in related mother-child pairs was slightly, non-significantly higher than in unrelated pairs.

This clonotype originated in a woman aged 40 to 55 in good health. Sequenced sample: blood. V usage is TRBV12-3 or TRBV12-4 and J usage is TRBJ1-1, with a possible D match to TRBD1 (5 bases). The CDR3 DNA reads TGTGCCAGCAGTTGGGGACGGATAACTGAAGCTTTCTTT. It specifies CASSWGRITEAFF.